One sample yielded the 21 T cell receptor beta chains listed below, sequenced in a study of OX40 agonist ivuxolimab in advanced cancers. The assay was immunoSEQ multiplex PCR, and TCRdb's table has in-frame clones only and misses some. The data contain over 100,000 clones, around 89% of them singletons. Here the sequenced sample was CD4+ or CD8+ T cells sorted from blood, taken in a trial of the OX40 agonist ivuxolimab. All receptors derive from an adult with an advanced solid tumor such as melanoma, head and neck, liver or kidney cancer.

This clone was counted a single time. The V gene is TRBV7-3, the J gene TRBJ2-1; the D call may be TRBD1 or TRBD2 (5 bases each). CDR1 is SGHTA and CDR2 is FQGTGA in the germline V gene. V lost 2 bases, J lost 10 bases, and 12 bases lay in between. The CDR3 contains 13 residues. The CDR3 is CASSLSGSGEQFF. DNA of the CDR3: TGTGCCAGCAGCTTATCAGGGTCGGGGGAGCAGTTCTTC. The entire variable domain, with the rest obtained from reference TRBV7-3 and TRBJ2-1, is as follows: GAGVSQTPSNKVTEKGKYVELRCDPISGHTALYWYRQSLGQGPEFLIYFQGTGAADDSGLPNDRFFAVRPEGSVSTLKIQRTERGDSAVYLCASSLSGSGEQFFGPGTRLTVL.

The chain combines TRBV5-1 with TRBJ2-1, with D possibly matching TRBD1 (6 bases). Trimming took 0 bases from V and 1 from J, leaving 11 bases between them. This CDR3 is 16 amino acids long. Germline V gene sequence: CDR1 SGHRS, CDR2 YFSETQ. CDR3 in amino acids: CASSLVGGQSYNEQFF. CDR3 in DNA: TGCGCCAGCAGCTTGGTTGGGGGCCAGTCCTACAATGAGCAGTTCTTC.

V and J are TRBV7-2 and TRBJ2-3, with 13 bases aligning to TRBD2. This CDR3 spans 17 amino acids. The germline CDR1 and CDR2 sequences are SGHTA and FQGNSA. V was pared by 6 bases and J by 1 base, with 7 bases of the junction left unmatched. The CDR3 DNA reads TGTGCCAGCAGTCCTTGGACTAGCGGGGGACGCACAGATACGCAGTATTTT. It translates to CASSPWTSGGRTDTQYF.

The rearrangement uses TRBV4-3 and TRBJ2-2; 7 bases line up with TRBD1. The CDR3 loop spans 17 amino acids. Germline V gene sequence: CDR1 LGHNA, CDR2 YSLEER. V lost 0 bases and J lost 3; bases outside the gene matches: 7. The CDR3 sequence is CASSQDWGTAYTGELFF. The CDR3 bases are TGCGCCAGCAGCCAAGATTGGGGGACAGCGTACACCGGGGAGCTGTTTTTT.

The CDR3, as DNA: TGCGCCAGCAGTGAGCTGGGGAAGACCCAGTACTTC. Encoded protein: CASSELGKTQYF. The V call is TRBV10-2, the J call TRBJ2-5; D not resolved. Germline CDR1 is WSHSY and CDR2 is SAAADI. The CDR3 runs to 12 residues. Trimming stripped 2 bases from V and 6 bases from J, with 7 bases between.

This clone has a handful of counts. The J gene is TRBJ2-3, the V gene TRBV11-2, with 14 positions matching TRBD2. CDR1 and CDR2 (germline): SGHAT, FQNNGV. Unmatched junction bases numbered 6, after V lost 1 base and J lost 0 bases. This CDR3 has 19 amino acids. CDR3 sequence: CASSLAPGTSGGSTDTQYF. As DNA, the CDR3 is TGTGCCAGCAGCTTAGCACCGGGGACTAGCGGGGGTAGCACAGATACGCAGTATTTT.

The chain links TRBV7-2 to TRBJ2-1, with 12 bases lining up with TRBD2. CDR1 is SGHTA and CDR2 is FQGNSA in the germline V gene. The V gene end was trimmed by 4 bases and the J gene end by 3 bases; junction bases not matched to a gene: 7. The CDR3 length is 17 residues. The CDR3 loop is CASSSGLAGRSYNEQFF. The DNA for the CDR3 is TGTGCCAGCAGCTCAGGACTAGCGGGGCGAAGCTACAATGAGCAGTTCTTC. The full variable domain, its missing parts supplied by reference TRBV7-2 and TRBJ2-1, is GAGVSQSPSNKVTEKGKDVELRCDPISGHTALYWYRQSLGQGLEFLIYFQGNSAPDKSGLPSDRFSAERTGGSVSTLTIQRTQQEDSAVYLCASSSGLAGRSYNEQFFGPGTRLTVL.

This chain uses TRBV6-5 with TRBJ1-2, with TRBD1 matching over 8 bases. V trimming: 8 bases; J trimming: 4 bases; junction bases outside the gene matches: 6. The CDR3 covers 13 residues. The germline CDR1 and CDR2 sequences are MNHEY and SVGAGI. The chain's CDR3 is CASQGTGRYGYTF. CDR3 DNA sequence: TGTGCCAGCCAAGGGACAGGCCGCTATGGCTACACCTTC.

This chain links TRBV5-5 with TRBJ1-6; D is unclear. V lost 0 bases to trimming and J lost 4 bases, with 11 bases between them. The CDR3 runs to 16 residues. The germline V gene encodes CDR1 SGHKS and CDR2 YYEKEE (reference sequence). The CDR3 sequence is CASSLDLQLYNSPLHF. The DNA for the CDR3 is TGTGCCAGCAGCTTGGATCTCCAACTTTATAATTCACCCCTCCACTTT.

The V and J genes are TRBV4-1 and TRBJ1-5; D may be TRBD1 (5 bases). The germline V gene encodes CDR1 MGHRA and CDR2 YSYEKL. The CDR3 runs to 16 residues. Trimming removed 0 bases at V and 1 base at J, with 10 bases between. DNA for the CDR3: TGCGCCAGCAGCCAAGATTCGGGGGGGAGCAATCAGCCCCAGCATTTT. Protein: CASSQDSGGSNQPQHF.

The V and J genes are TRBV19 and TRBJ2-7; 9 bases map to TRBD1. The CDR3 loop spans 15 amino acids. Germline CDR1 and CDR2: LNHDA and SQIVND (reference sequence). V lost 5 bases and J lost 3; bases outside the gene matches: 8. The CDR3 DNA follows: TGTGCCAGTAGTCCCAAGACAGGGGGTATCTACGAGCAGTACTTC. This translates into CASSPKTGGIYEQYF.

The chain recombines TRBV7-3 with TRBJ2-2, with 7 nucleotides matching TRBD1. CDR1 and CDR2 from the germline V gene are SGHTA and FQGTGA. The CDR3 covers 14 residues. The junction had 3 bases not matched to a gene; V was cut back by 4 bases and J by 4 bases. The chain's CDR3 is CASSSGGPTGELFF. Here the CDR3 DNA reads TGTGCCAGCAGCTCAGGGGGTCCCACCGGGGAGCTGTTTTTT.

In its sample, this clone was seen once. CDR3 bases: TGTGCCAGCAGCTTGGATAGGGGGCGTGAGACCCAGTACTTC. This codes for CASSLDRGRETQYF. The rearrangement uses TRBV7-6 and TRBJ2-5; 7 bases line up with TRBD1. V lost 3 bases and J lost 5; bases outside the gene matches: 6. Looked up from germline, CDR1 is SGHVS and CDR2 is FNYEAQ. The CDR3 covers 14 residues.

This clone has only one observation. The chain is built from TRBV4-3 and TRBJ1-1; TRBD1 might be the D (5 bases). Trimming cost V 4 bases and J 0 bases, with 12 bases left between them. CDR1 is LGHNA, CDR2 YSLEER, per germline. CDR3 length: 15 residues. CDR3 sequence (DNA): TGCGCCAGCAGCCTAAGGGGCTGGCTGAACACTGAAGCTTTCTTT. Protein sequence: CASSLRGWLNTEAFF.

This clone came up a few times. This rearrangement joins TRBV7-9 to TRBJ2-7, with unresolved D. The CDR3 runs to 13 residues. Germline V gene lookup returns CDR1 SEHNR and CDR2 FQNEAQ (reference sequence). V was trimmed by 3 bases and J by 2 bases, leaving 8 bases between them. The CDR3 is CASSFPVAYEQYF. CDR3 nucleotide sequence: TGTGCCAGCAGCTTTCCAGTGGCCTACGAGCAGTACTTC.

The J gene is TRBJ1-3, the V gene TRBV7-9; D ambiguous. This CDR3 comprises 12 residues. The V end was cut by 2 bases, the J end by 1 base, with 0 bases between. CDR1 is SEHNR and CDR2 is FQNEAQ in the germline V gene (reference sequence). This CDR3 reads CASSLSGNTIYF. In DNA, the CDR3 is TGTGCCAGCAGCTTATCTGGAAACACCATATATTTT.

The chain links TRBV25-1 to TRBJ1-2, with TRBD1 matching 8 bases. The CDR3 is made up of 13 amino acids. Germline V gene data show CDR1 as MGHDK and CDR2 as SYGVNS. The V gene end was trimmed by 9 bases and the J gene end by 4 bases; junction bases not matched to a gene: 7. The CDR3 bases are TGTGCCAGGACAGGGGCGAAACTCTATGGCTACACCTTC. This gives the protein CARTGAKLYGYTF.

The chain uses TRBV5-6 and TRBJ1-3; D uncertain. The germline V gene encodes CDR1 SGHDT and CDR2 YYEEEE. CDR3 length: 13 amino acids. The V end was cut by 0 bases, the J end by 0 bases, with 1 base between. The DNA for the CDR3 is TGTGCCAGCAGCTTGGTCTCTGGAAACACCATATATTTT. Translating gives CASSLVSGNTIYF.

V gene TRBV6-5 combines with J gene TRBJ2-5, with 12 bases matching TRBD2. V lost 0 bases and J lost 5; bases outside the gene matches: 4. The CDR3 length is 16 residues. Germline CDR1 reads MNHEY; CDR2 reads SVGAGI. CDR3 coding DNA: TGTGCCAGCAGTTACTCGGGGACTAGCGGGTATGAGACCCAGTACTTC. Protein: CASSYSGTSGYETQYF.

The V gene is TRBV19, the J gene TRBJ1-5; D gene unclear. This CDR3 region has 16 residues. Germline V CDR1 and CDR2: LNHDA, SQIVND (reference sequence). The germline V and J ends were trimmed by 0 bases and 3 bases, with 12 bases remaining between them. The CDR3 sequence is CASSIDHGPPNQPQHF. CDR3 sequence (DNA): TGTGCCAGTAGTATAGATCACGGGCCCCCCAATCAGCCCCAGCATTTT.

The V gene is TRBV2, the J gene TRBJ2-7; no firm D call. V lost 1 base and J 3 bases, leaving 13 bases between the germline ends. The CDR3 is made up of 15 amino acids. Per germline, CDR1 SNHLY and CDR2 FYNNEI. The chain's CDR3 is CASSEEENTFYEQYF. CDR3 DNA: TGTGCCAGCAGTGAAGAGGAAAACACATTCTACGAGCAGTACTTC.